Shown below are 23 T cell receptor beta chains from a single sample sequenced in a study of CD8+CD57+ T cells in acquired aplastic anemia. CDR3 and TCR beta VDJ profiling relied on a genomic DNA template. TCRdb analysed the reads with MiXCR anew, one entry per CDR3 protein. The sample shows about 110,000 distinct CDR3 sequences, less than 65% of them seen only once. The sample was sorted CD4+, CD8+, or CD8+CD57+ T cells (not recorded which) from PBMCs. The receptors derive from a human donor in good health, serving as a control.

This sequence joins TRBV9 and TRBJ2-3, with TRBD2 identical over 9 bases. Germline values: CDR1 SGDLS, CDR2 YYNGEE. The trim removed 3 bases at V and 0 bases at J, leaving 5 bases unmatched. The CDR3 totals 16 residues. The CDR3 DNA reads as TGTGCCAGCAGCGACCACAGCGGGGGGAGCACAGATACGCAGTATTTT. Residues: CASSDHSGGSTDTQYF.

Ten or more counts support this clonotype. The chain is built from TRBV13 and TRBJ2-5; TRBD1 matches at 9 bases. The CDR3 has 15 amino acids. CDR1 PRHDT and CDR2 FYEKMQ come from the germline V gene (reference sequence). V shed 4 bases, J shed 5 bases, and the junction held 8 bases outside the gene matches. This chain's CDR3 is CASSYGQGSGETQYF. CDR3 bases: TGTGCCAGCAGCTACGGACAGGGGTCAGGGGAGACCCAGTACTTC. The variable domain in full, with the rest retrieved from reference TRBV13 and TRBJ2-5, is AAGVIQSPRHLIKEKRETATLKCYPIPRHDTVYWYQQGPGQDPQFLISFYEKMQSDKGSIPDRFSAQQFSDYHSELNMSSLELGDSALYFCASSYGQGSGETQYFGPGTRLLVL.

This clonotype was picked up many times. The genes are TRBV9 and TRBJ1-1, with D possibly being TRBD1 (5 bases). The CDR3 consists of 13 residues. V was clipped by 2 bases and J by 10 bases, with 15 bases between them. Germline V gene sequence: CDR1 SGDLS, CDR2 YYNGEE. CDR3 sequence: CASSVGTYTPAFF. CDR3 DNA: TGTGCCAGCAGCGTCGGGACTTATACCCCAGCTTTCTTT.

This clonotype has more than one count but fewer than ten. The chain links TRBV24-1 to TRBJ1-5; a weak D match, TRBD1 (5 bases). The CDR3 is 16 residues long. Trimming removed 2 bases from V and 0 bases from J, with 10 bases in between. CDR1 KGHDR and CDR2 SFDVKD come from the germline V gene. The CDR3 reads CATSDSAGPSNQPQHF. In DNA form, the CDR3 reads TGTGCCACCAGTGATTCCGCAGGGCCTAGCAATCAGCCCCAGCATTTT.

In this sample, this clonotype turned up many times. The J gene is TRBJ1-1, the V gene TRBV6-1; the D gene is possibly TRBD1 (6 bases). CDR1 is MNHNS, CDR2 SASEGT, per germline. The CDR3 totals 14 residues. V was shortened by 5 bases and J by 2 bases, with 12 bases between the two germline ends. CDR3 nucleotide sequence: TGTGCCAGCAGTCAGACAGGTGGTAACACTGAAGCTTTCTTT. This sequence encodes CASSQTGGNTEAFF.

The genes are TRBV25-1 and TRBJ2-7, with 8 bases lining up with TRBD1. The CDR3 has 16 residues. Germline trimming cut 9 bases from V and 2 bases from J; bases unmatched to any gene: 15. CDR1 and CDR2 (germline): MGHDK, SYGVNS. This CDR3 reads CASPTIQGAPTYEQYF. CDR3 DNA: TGTGCCAGTCCCACCATTCAGGGGGCGCCTACCTACGAGCAGTACTTC.

This clonotype was seen more than once but under ten times. A single base separates this from a much larger clone, so it may be a read error. The CDR3 protein is CASGLLGDERYF. The CDR3 region has the DNA TGTGCTAGTGGTTTGTTAGGGGACGAGCGGTACTTC. The V and J genes are TRBV12-5 and TRBJ2-7; TRBD1 or TRBD2 may be the D gene (5 bases each). The CDR3 has 12 amino acids. Germline CDR1 is LGHNT and CDR2 is FRNRAP.

This clonotype was detected many times. One end of the junction varies from germline; a read error may be responsible. The chain links TRBV7-7 to TRBJ2-2; either TRBD1 or TRBD2 may fit D (5 bases each). Looked up from germline, CDR1 is SSHAT and CDR2 is FNYEAQ (reference sequence). The CDR3 is 14 amino acids. For the CDR3, the DNA is TGTGCTAGCAGCTTAGGTCGAGGGGCCGGGGAGCTGTTTTTT. It is translated as CASSLGRGAGELFF.

The sample holds many counts of this clonotype. This chain joins TRBV2 and TRBJ2-7; perhaps TRBD2 as D (6 bases). With 6 bases removed from V and 5 bases from J, the gap between germline ends came to 8 bases. The CDR3 is 11 amino acids. Germline values: CDR1 SNHLY, CDR2 FYNNEI. This chain's CDR3 is CASRGGNEQYF. The DNA for the CDR3 is TGTGCCAGCAGGGGGGGTAACGAGCAGTACTTC.

Regarding this clonotype: An end of the junction does not agree with germline; a read error may underlie this. This chain links TRBV12-3 or TRBV12-4 with TRBJ2-2; 16 nucleotides agree with TRBD2. The CDR3 is 19 amino acids. CDR3 region: CASRGTSGGAGLNIGELFF. The CDR3 DNA follows: TGTGCCAGCAGGGGGACTAGCGGGGGGGCCGGGTTGAACATCGGGGAGCTGTTTTTT.

The genes are TRBV10-3 and TRBJ1-1, with D maybe TRBD1 (6 bases). There are 12 residues in the CDR3. V was pared by 10 bases and J by 3 bases, with 12 bases between. Germline assignment: CDR1 ENHRY and CDR2 SYGVKD. For the CDR3, the DNA is TGTGCCACGAATAGGGGGGACACTGAAGCTTTCTTT. This encodes CATNRGDTEAFF.

This clonotype was observed a handful of times. V and J are TRBV19 and TRBJ1-1; D not certain. The CDR3 is 14 residues long. Trimming left V 9 bases short and J 1 base short, with 15 bases between. From germline, CDR1 is LNHDA and CDR2 SQIVND (reference sequence). The CDR3 DNA sequence: TGTGCCAGCAGCCCACCTCCCGGGAACACTGAAGCTTTCTTT. This gives the protein CASSPPPGNTEAFF.

This clonotype was seen repeatedly, ten times or more. J is TRBJ1-3 and V is TRBV25-1; the match to TRBD1 covers 7 bases. Germline-derived CDR1 and CDR2 are MGHDK and SYGVNS. V lost 0 bases to trimming and J lost 2 bases; unmatched junction nucleotides: 13. The CDR3 contains 19 residues. The CDR3 coding sequence is TGTGCCAGCAGTGAATATAGAGGGGGCATCTCAGGAACTGGAAACACCATATATTTT. This encodes CASSEYRGGISGTGNTIYF.

Remarks on this clonotype: This may be a read error: a much more frequent sequence differs by one nucleotide. Written as DNA, the CDR3 is TGTGCCAGAAGTTACAGCGAAGAAAACACCGGGGAGCTGTTTTTT. Amino acids: CARSYSEENTGELFF. The genes are TRBV6-2 or TRBV6-3 and TRBJ2-2, with D uncertain. The CDR3 runs to 15 residues. Germline loops: CDR1 MNHEY, CDR2 SVGEGT.

The V and J genes are TRBV15 and TRBJ2-1; 9 nucleotides align to TRBD2. The junction had 7 bases not matched to a gene; V was cut back by 3 bases and J by 4 bases. CDR3 length equals 16 residues. Germline V gene data show CDR1 as LNHNV and CDR2 as YYDKDF (reference sequence). This CDR3 reads CATSRREGRGYNEQFF. In DNA, the CDR3 is TGTGCCACCAGCAGGCGGGAGGGGAGGGGGTACAATGAGCAGTTCTTC.

This clonotype was seen at least ten times. The J gene is TRBJ2-7, the V gene TRBV5-6, with 7 bases fitting TRBD2. With 4 bases clipped from V and 1 base from J, the junction kept 8 bases outside the gene matches. The germline V gene has CDR1 SGHDT and CDR2 YYEEEE. The CDR3 is 15 residues long. The CDR3 coding sequence is TGTGCCAGCAGCGGGGGTAGCGGGTTTTCCTACGAGCAGTACTTC. Translating it yields CASSGGSGFSYEQYF. Complete variable domain (other parts from reference TRBV5-6 and TRBJ2-7): DAGVTQSPTHLIKTRGQQVTLRCSPKSGHDTVSWYQQALGQGPQFIFQYYEEEERQRGNFPDRFSGHQFPNYSSELNVNALLLGDSALYLCASSGGSGFSYEQYFGPGTRLTVT.

This clonotype was recorded a few times. The V and J genes are TRBV11-3 and TRBJ2-5; TRBD1 might be the D (6 bases). V was trimmed by 10 bases and J by 5 bases, leaving 14 bases between them. Germline V lookup: CDR1 SGHNT, CDR2 YENEEA. The CDR3 extends over 12 amino acids. The CDR3 DNA reads TGTGCCATCAGTGCTACAGGGGAGACCCAGTACTTC. The encoded protein is CAISATGETQYF. The variable domain in full, completed from reference TRBV11-3 and TRBJ2-5, reads EAGVVQSPRYKIIEKKQPVAFWCNPISGHNTLYWYLQNLGQGPELLIRYENEEAVDDSQLPKDRFSAERLKGVDSTLKIQPAELGDSAVYLCAISATGETQYFGPGTRLLVL.

This chain connects TRBV29-1 to TRBJ1-2; no firm D call. The germline gives CDR1 SQVTM, CDR2 ANQGSEA. CDR3 size: 12 residues. V gave up 4 bases and J gave up 0 bases, with 6 bases separating them. CDR3 residues: CSVGMTNYGYTF. The CDR3 DNA reads TGCAGCGTTGGGATGACTAACTATGGCTACACCTTC.

The chain employs TRBV29-1 and TRBJ2-7; weak D call: TRBD2 (5 bases). Trimming shortened V by 7 bases and J by 4 bases, and 26 bases separated the two germline ends. From germline, CDR1 is SQVTM and CDR2 ANQGSEA. CDR3 length equals 16 residues. CDR3 in DNA: TGCAGCGCCTTTGGTGGGGTGCAACGGACTGGGTACGAGCAGTACTTC. Translation: CSAFGGVQRTGYEQYF.

This clonotype has a single count. This chain links TRBV5-1 with TRBJ1-2; tentative D call: TRBD1 (6 bases). The CDR3 has 16 residues. Germline V gene sequence: CDR1 SGHRS, CDR2 YFSETQ. The V end lost 4 bases, the J end lost 4 bases, and 20 bases lay between the germline ends. The CDR3 loop reads CASSTPATGTIYGYTF. CDR3 sequence (DNA): TGCGCCAGCAGCACCCCTGCGACCGGGACAATCTATGGCTACACCTTC. The full variable domain, rest sourced from reference TRBV5-1 and TRBJ1-2, is KAGVTQTPRYLIKTRGQQVTLSCSPISGHRSVSWYQQTPGQGLQFLFEYFSETQRNKGNFPGRFSGRQFSNSRSEMNVSTLELGDSALYLCASSTPATGTIYGYTFGSGTRLTVV.

As for this clonotype: Without the conserved terminal phenylalanine or tryptophan, this CDR3 likely stems from a read error. CDR3 nucleotides: TGTGCCAGCAGCTTAGCTCGCGGGGCGACCTACGAGCAGTACCTC. Amino acid sequence: CASSLARGATYEQYL. The rearrangement links TRBV11-2 to TRBJ2-7; possibly TRBD2 for D (6 bases). The CDR3 runs 15 residues. CDR1 is SGHAT, CDR2 FQNNGV, per germline. Trimming took off 1 base at V and 2 bases at J, with 12 bases between the two ends.

This chain links TRBV20-1 with TRBJ2-2; possible D gene TRBD2, 5 bases. Trimming removed 1 base from V and 6 bases from J, with 12 bases in between. The CDR3 runs to 14 residues. Germline V CDR1 and CDR2: DFQATT, SNEGSKA (reference sequence). The CDR3 sequence: CSARVPGMSGELFF. Written as DNA, the CDR3 is TGCAGTGCTAGAGTGCCGGGGATGTCCGGGGAGCTGTTTTTT.

This clonotype was detected many times. The gene calls are TRBV14 and TRBJ2-2; 8 nucleotides align to TRBD1. Germline CDR1 SGHDN, CDR2 FVKESK. CDR3 length: 15 residues. V shed 5 bases, J shed 6 bases, and the junction held 8 bases outside the gene matches. The CDR3 loop is CASSTRTGKAGELFF. For the CDR3, the DNA is TGTGCCAGCAGCACGAGGACAGGGAAAGCCGGGGAGCTGTTTTTT. Full variable domain (remainder filled in from reference TRBV14 and TRBJ2-2): EAGVTQFPSHSVIEKGQTVTLRCDPISGHDNLYWYRRVMGKEIKFLLHFVKESKQDESGMPNNRFLAERTGGTYSTLKVQPAELEDSGVYFCASSTRTGKAGELFFGEGSRLTVL.